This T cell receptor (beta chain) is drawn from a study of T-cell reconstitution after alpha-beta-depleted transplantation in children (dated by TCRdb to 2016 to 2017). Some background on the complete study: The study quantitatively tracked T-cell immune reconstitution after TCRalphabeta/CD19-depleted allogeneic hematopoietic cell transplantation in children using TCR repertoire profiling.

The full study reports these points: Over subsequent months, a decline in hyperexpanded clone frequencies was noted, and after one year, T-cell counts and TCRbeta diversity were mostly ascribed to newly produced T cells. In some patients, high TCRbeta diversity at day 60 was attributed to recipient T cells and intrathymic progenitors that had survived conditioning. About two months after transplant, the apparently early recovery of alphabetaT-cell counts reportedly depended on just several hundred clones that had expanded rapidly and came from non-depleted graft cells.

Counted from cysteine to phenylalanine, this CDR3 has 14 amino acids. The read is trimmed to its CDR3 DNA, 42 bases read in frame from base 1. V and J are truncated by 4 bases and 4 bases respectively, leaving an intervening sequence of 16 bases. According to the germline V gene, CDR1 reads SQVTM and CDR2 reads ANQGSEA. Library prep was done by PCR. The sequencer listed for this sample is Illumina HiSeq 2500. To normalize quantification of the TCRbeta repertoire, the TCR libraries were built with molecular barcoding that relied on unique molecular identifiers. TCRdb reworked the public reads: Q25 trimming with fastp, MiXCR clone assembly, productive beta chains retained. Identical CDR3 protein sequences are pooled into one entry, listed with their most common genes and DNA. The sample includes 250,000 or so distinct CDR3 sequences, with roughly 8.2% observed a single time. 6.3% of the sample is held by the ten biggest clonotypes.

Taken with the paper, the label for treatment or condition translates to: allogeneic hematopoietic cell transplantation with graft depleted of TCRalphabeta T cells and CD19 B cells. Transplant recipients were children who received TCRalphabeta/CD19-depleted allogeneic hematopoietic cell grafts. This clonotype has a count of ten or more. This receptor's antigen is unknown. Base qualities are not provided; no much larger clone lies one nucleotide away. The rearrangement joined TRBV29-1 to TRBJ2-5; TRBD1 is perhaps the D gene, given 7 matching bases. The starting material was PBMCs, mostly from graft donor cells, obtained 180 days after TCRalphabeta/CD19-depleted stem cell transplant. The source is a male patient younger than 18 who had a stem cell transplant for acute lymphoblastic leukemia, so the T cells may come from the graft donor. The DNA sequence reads TGCAGCGTTGTGGTCAGGGGGGAAGTAGAGACCCAGTACTTC. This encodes CSVVVRGEVETQYF.